These 12 T cell receptor beta chains share one sample of origin, sequenced in a study of blood T cell repertoires in COVID-19. Produced via immunoSEQ multiplex PCR; TCRdb's table is partial and in-frame only. The sample shows roughly 150,000 clones, about 80% of them seen only once. Sequences were obtained from peripheral blood. The receptors were gathered from a man between 60 and 75 years old with acute or convalescent COVID-19.

The V gene is TRBV4-2, the J gene TRBJ2-7, with TRBD1 matching 8 bases. V gave up 1 base and J gave up 7 bases; unmatched junction bases: 6. Germline CDR1 and CDR2: LGHNA and YNFKEQ. This CDR3 spans 14 amino acids. The CDR3 bases are TGTGCCAGCAGCCAAGTTGGACAGGGCGGGGAGCAGTACTTC. Residues: CASSQVGQGGEQYF.

The chain carries TRBV7-3 and TRBJ2-3; the match to TRBD1 covers 8 bases. The germline CDR1 and CDR2 sequences are SGHTA and FQGTGA. The J segment lost 4 bases and the V segment lost 5 bases, leaving 8 bases of the junction unmatched. The CDR3 is made up of 15 amino acids. The CDR3 region has the DNA TGTGCCAGCAGCCCAGGGGGCTCACGGGCAGATACGCAGTATTTT. Translating it yields CASSPGGSRADTQYF. Supplemented by reference TRBV7-3 and TRBJ2-3, the full variable domain reads GAGVSQTPSNKVTEKGKYVELRCDPISGHTALYWYRQSLGQGPEFLIYFQGTGAADDSGLPNDRFFAVRPEGSVSTLKIQRTERGDSAVYLCASSPGGSRADTQYFGPGTRLTVL.

This rearrangement joins TRBV5-4 to TRBJ1-2, with D maybe TRBD1 (6 bases). CDR1 and CDR2 (germline): SGHNT, YYREEE (reference sequence). Between the trimmed V and J ends, which lost 4 bases and 4 bases, there was a span of 20 bases. This CDR3 comprises 16 residues. The CDR3 is CASSPGQSYAAYGYTF. The CDR3 DNA follows: TGTGCCAGCAGCCCTGGACAGTCCTATGCGGCCTATGGCTACACCTTC.

This clone was detected only once. This chain connects TRBV7-2 to TRBJ1-2, with 12 bases matching TRBD1. CDR3 size: 16 residues. J was trimmed by 7 bases and V by 3 bases; bases with no gene match: 9. Germline-derived CDR1 and CDR2 are SGHTA and FQGNSA. CDR3 coding DNA: TGTGCCAGCAGCTTCATGGGACAGGGGGCGGGTAGTGGCTACACCTTC. Its protein is CASSFMGQGAGSGYTF.

This rearrangement joins TRBV9 to TRBJ2-1, with TRBD1 matching 10 bases. The J segment lost 5 bases and the V segment lost 3 bases, leaving 2 bases of the junction unmatched. Germline CDR1 SGDLS, CDR2 YYNGEE. The CDR3 runs 14 residues. This CDR3 reads CASSGQGAHNEQFF. Here the CDR3 DNA reads TGTGCCAGCAGCGGACAGGGGGCCCACAATGAGCAGTTCTTC.

The chain combines TRBV9 with TRBJ2-7; no firm D call. The CDR3 runs to 14 residues. V lost 3 bases and J lost 4, with 14 bases in between. Per germline, CDR1 SGDLS and CDR2 YYNGEE. CDR3 in amino acids: CASSAAGGGYEQYF. The CDR3 nucleotides read TGTGCCAGCAGCGCCGCCGGTGGTGGTTACGAGCAGTACTTC.

This clone has just a few counts. The rearrangement uses TRBV5-1 and TRBJ1-2; a possible D gene is TRBD1 (5 bases). This CDR3 contains 16 residues. Trimming took off 4 bases at V and 0 bases at J, with 16 bases between the two ends. Looked up from germline, CDR1 is SGHRS and CDR2 is YFSETQ. CDR3: CASSQLGGATNYGYTF. The CDR3 coding sequence is TGCGCCAGCAGCCAACTTGGCGGGGCAACTAACTATGGCTACACCTTC. The whole variable domain, filled in from reference TRBV5-1 and TRBJ1-2, reads KAGVTQTPRYLIKTRGQQVTLSCSPISGHRSVSWYQQTPGQGLQFLFEYFSETQRNKGNFPGRFSGRQFSNSRSEMNVSTLELGDSALYLCASSQLGGATNYGYTFGSGTRLTVV.

V gene TRBV29-1 combines with J gene TRBJ1-2; 10 positions agree with TRBD1. CDR3 size: 17 residues. Germline V gene data show CDR1 as SQVTM and CDR2 as ANQGSEA. J lost 3 bases, V lost 6 bases, and 16 bases had no gene match. The CDR3 coding sequence is TGCAGCGTCCCTACCTCCATCCCGGGACAGGGGTACTATGGCTACACCTTC. Encoded protein: CSVPTSIPGQGYYGYTF.

The rearrangement links TRBV4-2 to TRBJ2-3; TRBD2 agrees at 10 bases. J gave up 4 bases and V 4 bases, and 8 bases lay outside the gene matches. Germline-derived CDR1 and CDR2 are LGHNA and YNFKEQ. The CDR3 runs to 16 residues. CDR3 sequence: CASSPTYSGRSDTQYF. DNA of the CDR3: TGTGCCAGCAGCCCTACCTATAGCGGGAGGTCAGATACGCAGTATTTT.

The count of this clone is one. The V gene is TRBV4-3, the J gene TRBJ2-2; 15 positions agree with TRBD2. This CDR3 region has 18 residues. V was pared by 4 bases and J by 5 bases, with 8 bases of the junction left unmatched. CDR1 LGHNA and CDR2 YSLEER come from the germline V gene. DNA of the CDR3: TGCGCCAGCAGCCGCGGACTAGCGGGGGGGCCTGGTACCGGGGAGCTGTTTTTT. Residues: CASSRGLAGGPGTGELFF.

The chain has TRBV27 and TRBJ1-6; D is possibly TRBD1 (5 bases). The CDR3 is made up of 16 amino acids. The germline V gene has CDR1 MNHEY and CDR2 SMNVEV (reference sequence). The V end lost 3 bases, the J end lost 7 bases, and 16 bases lay between the germline ends. CDR3 sequence reads: CASSFSWRQGNSPLHF. DNA of the CDR3: TGTGCCAGCAGTTTTTCCTGGCGGCAGGGCAATTCACCCCTCCACTTT.

Concerning this clone: One end of the junction varies from germline; a read error may be responsible. This chain uses TRBV7-7 with TRBJ1-4; D uncertain. Germline V lookup: CDR1 SSHAT, CDR2 FNYEAQ (reference sequence). CDR3 length: 15 residues. The CDR3 spells CASSLVGGVNEKLFF. The CDR3 region has the DNA TGTGCTAGCAGCTTAGTGGGAGGCGTAAATGAAAAACTGTTTTTT. The whole variable domain, filled in from reference TRBV7-7 and TRBJ1-4, reads GAGVSQSPRYKVTKRGQDVTLRCDPISSHATLYWYQQALGQGPEFLTYFNYEAQPDKSGLPSDRFSAERPEGSISTLTIQRTEQRDSAMYRCASSLVGGVNEKLFFGSGTQLSVL.